Listed below are T cell receptor beta chains from one sample, sequenced in a study of T cells in Graves' hyperthyroidism and ophthalmopathy. From the multiplex PCR reads, TCRdb called clonotypes with MiXCR, one entry per CDR3 protein. The sample has roughly 500,000 distinct CDR3 sequences, over 45% seen once. The sample consisted of peripheral blood or thyroid tissue (not recorded which). These receptors were taken from an adult woman with Graves' disease, either hyperthyroidism or ophthalmopathy (not recorded which). Both conserved end residues are part of each CDR3. D genes are given only for firm matches. A row's size may be missing; if present it is once, few, many or a size class.

J gene	D gene	V gene	clone size	CDR3 DNA	CDR3 protein
TRBJ2-7	TRBD2	TRBV7-8	few	TGTGCCAGCAGCGTCGAGCGGGGCCTCGGCGAGCAGTACTTC	CASSVERGLGEQYF
TRBJ1-2	TRBD1	TRBV24-1	many	TGTGCCACCAGTGAGGGGGACAGGGGGGTCTATGGCTACACCTTC	CATSEGDRGVYGYTF
TRBJ1-2	TRBD1	TRBV29-1	.	TGCAGCGTAGGGGTCGGGACAGCTTCTGGCTACACCTTC	CSVGVGTASGYTF
TRBJ1-3	.	TRBV25-1	.	TGTGCCAGCAGTGGGACACGGGGAAACACCATATATTTT	CASSGTRGNTIYF
TRBJ1-2	.	TRBV19	many	TGTGCCAGTAGTTCCACAGGGAAAAGTGGCTACACCTTC	CASSSTGKSGYTF
TRBJ1-2	TRBD1	TRBV3-1	few	TGTGCCAGCAGCCAAAGGACAGGGTTAGATCGTGGCTACACCTTC	CASSQRTGLDRGYTF
TRBJ2-7	TRBD2	TRBV7-9	.	TGTGCCAGCAGCCCACGGGGGGACTACGAGCAGTACTTC	CASSPRGDYEQYF
TRBJ2-5	TRBD2	TRBV20-1	many	TGCAGTGTCGCGGGACTAGCGGACCAAGAGACCCAGTACTTC	CSVAGLADQETQYF
TRBJ2-1	TRBD2	TRBV6-2/TRBV6-3	few	TGTGCCAGCAGTCGACTAGCGGGAGGGATGGGTGAGCAGTTCTTC	CASSRLAGGMGEQFF
TRBJ1-1	.	TRBV2	.	TGTGCCAGCAGTGAGGAGGGCCCTCGAGGCACTGAAGCTTTCTTT	CASSEEGPRGTEAFF
TRBJ1-3	TRBD1	TRBV12-3/TRBV12-4	few	TGTGCCAGCAGCAACCAGGGGGCGACTGGAAACACCATATATTTT	CASSNQGATGNTIYF
TRBJ1-2	TRBD1	TRBV7-9	many	TGTGCCAGCAACAGGGGGGACTATGGCTACACCTTC	CASNRGDYGYTF
TRBJ1-2	.	TRBV5-8	few	TGTGCCAGCAGCCGGCTCTTAGGAGCTAACTATGGCTACACCTTC	CASSRLLGANYGYTF
TRBJ1-4	.	TRBV4-1	many	TGCGCCAGCAGCCAAGCCTTCGTTGAGGGAAAACTGTTTTTT	CASSQAFVEGKLFF
TRBJ2-5	.	TRBV29-1	few	TGCAGCGTTTGGGGAGAGGGCAAGACCTACCAAGAGACCCAGTACTTC	CSVWGEGKTYQETQYF
TRBJ1-4	.	TRBV20-1	many	TGCAGTGCTAGAGATGGGGCCTATGAAAAACTGTTTTTT	CSARDGAYEKLFF
TRBJ1-5	.	TRBV20-1	.	TGCAGTCTACGGGGGCGAGGCAATCAGCCCCAGCATTTT	CSLRGRGNQPQHF
TRBJ2-5	TRBD2	TRBV6-2/TRBV6-3	.	TGTGCCAGCAGGCCGGGACTAGCACAGACCCAGTACTTC	CASRPGLAQTQYF
TRBJ2-7	.	TRBV29-1	few	TGCAGCGTGGGGCGGAGGGGTTCCTACGAGCAGTACTTC	CSVGRRGSYEQYF
TRBJ1-2	.	TRBV5-1	.	TGCGCCAGCGGGGCATCGGCCGCTAACTATGGCTACACCTTC	CASGASAANYGYTF
TRBJ2-7	.	TRBV11-2	few	TGTGCCAGCAGCTTAGGAGGGGTTGGCTACGAGCAGTACTTC	CASSLGGVGYEQYF
TRBJ2-2	.	TRBV7-9	.	TGTGCCAGCATCCCGTACCCTAGCTCCGGGGAGCTGTTTTTT	CASIPYPSSGELFF
TRBJ1-1	.	TRBV19	few	TGTGCCAGTAGTATAGATGAAAGACAGCTTAAGAACACTGAAGCTTTCTTT	CASSIDERQLKNTEAFF
TRBJ2-3	.	TRBV7-2	.	TGTGCCAGCAGCCCCAGGATGGGGGCTAGCACAGATACGCAGTATTTT	CASSPRMGASTDTQYF
TRBJ2-7	TRBD2	TRBV7-9	.	TGTGCCAGCAGTTATAGCGGGAGGGCGGCCGATGAGCAGTACTTC	CASSYSGRAADEQYF
TRBJ1-2	.	TRBV24-1	few	TGTGCCACCAGTGACGGGGCGAGCTATGGCTACACCTTC	CATSDGASYGYTF
TRBJ1-5	.	TRBV28	.	TGTGCCAGCAGTTCCGGGGGGCCGGAGCAGCCCCAGCATTTT	CASSSGGPEQPQHF
TRBJ1-2	.	TRBV2	.	TGTGCCAGCAGGCGGGGTCTTGAATATGGCTACACCTTC	CASRRGLEYGYTF
TRBJ2-2	TRBD2	TRBV6-5	few	TGTGCCAGCAGGACCATAGCGGGGGGGAATACCGGGGAGCTGTTTTTT	CASRTIAGGNTGELFF
TRBJ1-6	.	TRBV10-3	.	TGTGCCATCAGTGAGACGGGGGTGGGCTATAATTCACCCCTCCACTTT	CAISETGVGYNSPLHF
TRBJ2-2	TRBD2	TRBV4-2	.	TGTGCCAGCAGCAAAGCCGGGACTAGCGGAGACACCTACGAGCTGTTTTTT	CASSKAGTSGDTYELFF
TRBJ1-1	.	TRBV7-2	once	TGTGCCAGCAGCTCACGGGCGATCACTGAAGCTTTCTTT	CASSSRAITEAFF
TRBJ1-2	.	TRBV20-1	.	TGCAGTGCTAGAGGACCCCACGGGGACGATGGCTACACCTTC	CSARGPHGDDGYTF
TRBJ2-5	TRBD2	TRBV12-3/TRBV12-4	.	TGTGCCAGCAGTTTAGGGAGCGGGAGAGGGACCCAGTACTTC	CASSLGSGRGTQYF
TRBJ1-1	.	TRBV20-1	once	TGCAGTGCTAGGACGGGATTGGGGATGAACACTGAAGCTTTCTTT	CSARTGLGMNTEAFF
TRBJ1-5	.	TRBV18	few	TGTGCCAGCTCACAGACACAGGGAAATAGCAATCAGCCCCAGCATTTT	CASSQTQGNSNQPQHF
TRBJ2-3	.	TRBV7-3	few	TGTGCCAGCAGCCCAAGGACTGGAGATACGCAGTATTTT	CASSPRTGDTQYF
TRBJ2-7	.	TRBV12-3/TRBV12-4	.	TGTGCCAGCAGTATAGCCAAAGGTGGGCGGTGGAACTCCTACGAGCAGTACTTC	CASSIAKGGRWNSYEQYF
TRBJ1-1	.	TRBV5-1	.	TGCGCCAGCAGCTTGGGACCCTCGGCCCCTGAAGCTTTCTTT	CASSLGPSAPEAFF
TRBJ1-1	.	TRBV24-1	many	TGTGCCACCGGGACGTGGTCGCTGAACACTGAAGCTTTCTTT	CATGTWSLNTEAFF
TRBJ2-1	.	TRBV15	.	TGTGCCACCAGCACATGGGCCGGGGGGCAGTTCTTC	CATSTWAGGQFF
TRBJ2-5	TRBD2	TRBV29-1	.	TGCAGCGTTTGGGGACTAGCGGCACAAGAGACCCAGTACTTC	CSVWGLAAQETQYF
TRBJ1-5	TRBD1	TRBV10-3	.	TGTGCCATCGGCATGTGGACCCCGGGTGGGACAGGGAAAGCCGAGCATTTT	CAIGMWTPGGTGKAEHF
TRBJ1-2	.	TRBV5-1	.	TGCGCCAGCAGCTTGGAGGGACGGTCCTATGGCTACACCTTC	CASSLEGRSYGYTF
TRBJ2-7	.	TRBV24-1	.	TGTGCCACCAGTGATTCCGGGACATCCTACGAGCAGTACTTC	CATSDSGTSYEQYF
TRBJ1-4	TRBD1	TRBV28	few	TGTGCCAGCAGTATCGCGACAGGGATGGGTGAAAAACTGTTTTTT	CASSIATGMGEKLFF
TRBJ1-4	.	TRBV12-3/TRBV12-4	many	TGTGCCAGCAGTGAAAGCAGGGGAACTAATGAAAAACTGTTTTTT	CASSESRGTNEKLFF
TRBJ1-6	TRBD1	TRBV12-3/TRBV12-4	.	TGTGCCAGCGGGGGGACAGACTTTCCCCTCCACTTT	CASGGTDFPLHF
TRBJ1-2	.	TRBV2	.	TGTGCCAGCAGACTTGAGTGGGGCTATGGCTACACCTTC	CASRLEWGYGYTF
TRBJ2-2	.	TRBV4-3	many	TGCGCCAGCAGCCAACGTTACGGCATCTACACCGGGGAGCTGTTTTTT	CASSQRYGIYTGELFF
TRBJ1-4	.	TRBV15	.	TGTGCCACCAGCAGAATCCGGCAGACTCATGAAAAACTGTTTTTT	CATSRIRQTHEKLFF
TRBJ1-1	TRBD1	TRBV20-1	.	TGCAGTGCTCGCCGGAGGACAGGTAACACTGAAGCTTTCTTT	CSARRRTGNTEAFF
TRBJ2-5	.	TRBV9	.	TGTGCCAGCAGCGTACGGCAGAGTCACCAAGAGACCCAGTACTTC	CASSVRQSHQETQYF
TRBJ2-5	TRBD1	TRBV7-8	.	TGTGCCAGCAGCTTGGACTCTAGTGGGGACAGGGAATTCTTC	CASSLDSSGDREFF
TRBJ2-6	.	TRBV11-2	.	TGTGCCAGCAGCTTAGAGATAGGGACATTCGGGGCCAACGTCCTGACTTTC	CASSLEIGTFGANVLTF
TRBJ1-5	TRBD1	TRBV7-3	.	TGTGCCAGCAGCATCGGACAGGGGGTCAATCAGCCCCAGCATTTT	CASSIGQGVNQPQHF
TRBJ2-7	.	TRBV2	few	TGTGCCAGCAGTGAACGGGGGGCCCCCTACGAGCAGTACTTC	CASSERGAPYEQYF
TRBJ2-7	.	TRBV13	.	TGTGCCAGCAGCTCCAACCTCGGGGGCTACGAGCAGTACTTC	CASSSNLGGYEQYF
TRBJ1-3	.	TRBV7-2	few	TGTGCCAGCAGCTTACTGGGCACAAACTCTGGAAACACCATATATTTT	CASSLLGTNSGNTIYF
TRBJ2-7	.	TRBV7-2	.	TGTGCCAGCAGCCCAACACTGTTCTCCTACGAGCAGTACTTC	CASSPTLFSYEQYF